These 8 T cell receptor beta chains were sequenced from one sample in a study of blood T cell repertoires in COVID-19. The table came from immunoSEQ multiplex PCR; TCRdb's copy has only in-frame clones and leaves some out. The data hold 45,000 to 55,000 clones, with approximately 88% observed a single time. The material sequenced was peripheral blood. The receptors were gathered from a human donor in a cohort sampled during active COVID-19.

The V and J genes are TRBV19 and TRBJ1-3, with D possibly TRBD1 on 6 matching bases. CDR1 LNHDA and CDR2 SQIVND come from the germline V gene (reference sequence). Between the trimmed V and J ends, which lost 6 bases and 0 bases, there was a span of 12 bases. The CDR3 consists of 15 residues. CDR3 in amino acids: CASRRDTDSGNTIYF. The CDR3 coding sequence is TGTGCCAGTAGAAGGGACACCGACTCTGGAAACACCATATATTTT.

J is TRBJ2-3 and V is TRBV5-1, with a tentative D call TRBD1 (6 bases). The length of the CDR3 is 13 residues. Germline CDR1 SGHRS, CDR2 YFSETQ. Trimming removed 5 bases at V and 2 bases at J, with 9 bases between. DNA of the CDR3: TGCGCCAGCAGGCGGACAGTCACAGATACGCAGTATTTT. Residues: CASRRTVTDTQYF. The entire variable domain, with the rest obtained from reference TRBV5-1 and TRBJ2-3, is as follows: KAGVTQTPRYLIKTRGQQVTLSCSPISGHRSVSWYQQTPGQGLQFLFEYFSETQRNKGNFPGRFSGRQFSNSRSEMNVSTLELGDSALYLCASRRTVTDTQYFGPGTRLTVL.

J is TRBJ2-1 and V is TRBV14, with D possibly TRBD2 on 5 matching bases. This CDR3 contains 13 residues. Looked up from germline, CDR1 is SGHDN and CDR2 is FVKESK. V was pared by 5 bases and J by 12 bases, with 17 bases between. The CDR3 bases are TGTGCCAGCAGCACCTTATCGGTCGGGGTGCAGTTCTTC. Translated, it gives CASSTLSVGVQFF. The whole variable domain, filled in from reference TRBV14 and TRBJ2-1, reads EAGVTQFPSHSVIEKGQTVTLRCDPISGHDNLYWYRRVMGKEIKFLLHFVKESKQDESGMPNNRFLAERTGGTYSTLKVQPAELEDSGVYFCASSTLSVGVQFFGPGTRLTVL.

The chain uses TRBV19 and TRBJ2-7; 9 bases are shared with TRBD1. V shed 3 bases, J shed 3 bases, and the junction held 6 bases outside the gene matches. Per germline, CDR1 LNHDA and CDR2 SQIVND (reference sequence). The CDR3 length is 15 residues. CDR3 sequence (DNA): TGTGCCAGTAGTATTTCGGACAGGGGAGTCTACGAGCAGTACTTC. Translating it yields CASSISDRGVYEQYF.

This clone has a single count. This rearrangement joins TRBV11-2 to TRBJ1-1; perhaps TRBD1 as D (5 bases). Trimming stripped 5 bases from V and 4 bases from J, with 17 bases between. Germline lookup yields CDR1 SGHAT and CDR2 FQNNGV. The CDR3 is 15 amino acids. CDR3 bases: TGTGCCAGCAGCCGGGGGGGTAGAATTAGCACTGAAGCTTTCTTT. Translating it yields CASSRGGRISTEAFF.

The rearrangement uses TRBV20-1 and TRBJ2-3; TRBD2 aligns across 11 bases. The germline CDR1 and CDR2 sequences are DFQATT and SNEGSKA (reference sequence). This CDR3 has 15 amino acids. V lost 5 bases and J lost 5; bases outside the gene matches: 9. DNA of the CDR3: TGCAGTGCTGGTGTTAGCGGGGGGGCAGGAGATACGCAGTATTTT. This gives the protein CSAGVSGGAGDTQYF.

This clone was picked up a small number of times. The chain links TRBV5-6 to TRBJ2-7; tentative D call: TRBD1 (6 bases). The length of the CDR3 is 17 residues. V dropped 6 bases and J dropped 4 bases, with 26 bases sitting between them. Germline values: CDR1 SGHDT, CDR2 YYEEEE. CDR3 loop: CASNSYGGGTSRYEQYF. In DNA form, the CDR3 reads TGTGCCAGCAACTCCTATGGGGGTGGGACAAGCCGTTACGAGCAGTACTTC.

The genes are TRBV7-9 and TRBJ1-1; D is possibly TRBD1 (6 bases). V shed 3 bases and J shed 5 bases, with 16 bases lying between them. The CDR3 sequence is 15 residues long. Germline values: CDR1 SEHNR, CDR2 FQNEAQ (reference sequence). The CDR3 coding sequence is TGTGCCAGCAGCTTGAGAGGGGGGGTGGCAACTGAAGCTTTCTTT. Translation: CASSLRGGVATEAFF.